Detailed here is one T cell receptor (beta chain). Its antigen is not known. This sample was included in a study of T cell responses to AZD1222 COVID-19 vaccine. Assay: immunoSEQ multiplex PCR; the TCRdb copy retains only in-frame clones and omits some. Of some 170,000 clones detected, around nine tenths appear once; the ten largest clones hold around 2.6%. Study-wide results and caveats: There were vaccine-associated CD4 TCRs across spike, dominant at 160-218 and 743-854. Baseline serostatus was positive in only a handful of AZD1222 recipients. Clonal diversity may have been underestimated, and the donors were mostly white British, with more females than males. Repertoire samples came only from after the peak T cell response.

The CDR3 is made up of 14 amino acids. Germline V gene sequence: CDR1 SQVTM, CDR2 ANQGSEA. V lost 6 bases and J lost 1, with 16 bases in between. The source material was peripheral blood, sampled on day 0 of AZD1222 vaccination. This TCR derives from an adult in good health. This chain links TRBV29-1 with TRBJ2-7; perhaps D is TRBD1 or TRBD2 (5 bases each). In DNA form, the CDR3 reads TGCAGCGTGGGGGAGCCGGGACGGTCCTACGAGCAGTACTTC. Its protein is CSVGEPGRSYEQYF.